Listed below are T cell receptor beta chains from one sample, sequenced in a study of beta chain features in type 1 diabetes. Assay used: immunoSEQ multiplex PCR; TCRdb lists only in-frame clones, some missing. The sample lists under 200,000 clones; 8% to 8.5% were seen once. Sequencing input: central memory CD4+ T cells from blood. The origin of the receptors is a woman under 30 with type 1 diabetes. The CDR3 runs from the conserved cysteine through the conserved F or W. The D gene is left open where the match is weak. The size field is filled for only some rows; it gives once, few, many or a size class.

D gene	V gene	clone size	J gene	CDR3 protein	CDR3 DNA
-	TRBV7-2	few	TRBJ2-3	CASGEGGADTQYF	TGTGCCAGCGGTGAGGGGGGGGCAGATACGCAGTATTTT
TRBD2	TRBV7-9	-	TRBJ2-7	CASSLGVSGGTHEQYF	TGTGCCAGCAGCTTAGGGGTGAGCGGGGGGACCCACGAGCAGTACTTC
TRBD2	TRBV25-1	-	TRBJ2-3	CASSGRGGADTQYF	TGTGCCAGCAGTGGTAGGGGAGGGGCAGATACGCAGTATTTT
-	TRBV5-1	-	TRBJ1-2	CASSTASDYGYTF	TGCGCCAGCAGCACTGCTTCTGACTATGGCTACACCTTC
TRBD1	TRBV6-5	-	TRBJ1-2	CASREPGTVNGYTF	TGTGCCAGCAGGGAACCCGGGACAGTAAACGGCTACACCTTC
-	TRBV5-4	-	TRBJ2-3	CASSFLVGQSTDTQYF	TGTGCCAGCAGCTTCCTGGTGGGGCAGAGCACAGATACGCAGTATTTT
-	TRBV7-2	-	TRBJ2-1	CASSPSDYQSAEQFF	TGTGCCAGCAGCCCCTCGGACTACCAGTCCGCTGAGCAGTTCTTC
-	TRBV18	-	TRBJ1-1	CASSQVAGNTEAFF	TGTGCCAGCTCACAAGTGGCGGGGAACACTGAAGCTTTCTTT
-	TRBV7-8	few	TRBJ2-7	CASSGQGNSYEQYF	TGTGCCAGCAGCGGCCAGGGGAACTCCTACGAGCAGTACTTC
-	TRBV4-3	-	TRBJ2-2	CASSQRTMNTGELFF	TGCGCCAGCAGCCAGAGGACAATGAACACCGGGGAGCTGTTTTTT
-	TRBV4-1	-	TRBJ2-7	CASSQEAGSPREQYF	TGCGCCAGCAGCCAAGAGGCGGGAAGTCCTCGGGAGCAGTACTTC
TRBD1	TRBV7-8	few	TRBJ2-2	CASSPGTGVTGELFF	TGTGCCAGCAGCCCCGGGACAGGGGTCACCGGGGAGCTGTTTTTT
TRBD1	TRBV9	-	TRBJ1-4	CASSASGQLNEKLFF	TGTGCCAGCAGCGCCTCGGGACAGTTAAATGAAAAACTGTTTTTT
-	TRBV2	few	TRBJ2-7	CAIKQDISSYEQYF	TGTGCCATCAAACAGGACATTAGCTCCTACGAGCAGTACTTC